The 8 T cell receptor beta chains reported below all come from one sample, sequenced in a study of T cells after yellow fever vaccination. TCRdb itself ran the 5' RACE reads through MiXCR, one entry per CDR3 protein. The data contain 110,000 to 150,000 distinct CDR3 sequences, about 7% of them singletons. The input for sequencing was CD4+ T cells sorted from PBMCs, taken 10 days after the yellow fever booster vaccination. Receptors were obtained from a man aged 25-45 years who received the YFV17D yellow fever vaccine.

This clonotype was picked up many times. The V gene is TRBV27, the J gene TRBJ2-7; 7 bases line up with TRBD2. The germline gives CDR1 MNHEY, CDR2 SMNVEV (reference sequence). The CDR3 spans 15 residues. J lost 2 bases, V lost 0 bases, and 4 bases had no gene match. Written as DNA, the CDR3 is TGTGCCAGCAGTTTATCATTAGCGGGCCCCTACGAGCAGTACTTC. Protein: CASSLSLAGPYEQYF.

This clonotype was counted many times. The V call is TRBV12-3 or TRBV12-4, the J call TRBJ1-2; TRBD1 might be the D (5 bases). The CDR3 extends over 13 amino acids. V lost 4 bases and J lost 4, with 10 bases in between. The DNA of the CDR3 is TGTGCCAGCAGTTCGGACACCGTCTATGGCTACACCTTC. This translates into CASSSDTVYGYTF.

The V call is TRBV10-3, the J call TRBJ2-2, with D possibly being TRBD2 (6 bases). This CDR3 is built from 16 residues. The V and J ends lost 2 bases and 2 bases respectively, with 12 bases between them. The V gene's germline CDR1 is ENHRY and CDR2 SYGVKD. CDR3 DNA: TGTGCCATCAGTGAGCGTGGCGGGGCTAACACCGGGGAGCTGTTTTTT. Translating it yields CAISERGGANTGELFF.

This clonotype was found a few times. This chain connects TRBV20-1 to TRBJ1-5; D remains ambiguous. V lost 3 bases to trimming and J lost 7 bases, with 13 bases between them. Germline V gives CDR1 DFQATT, CDR2 SNEGSKA (reference sequence). This CDR3 comprises 13 residues. CDR3 residues: CSARQAISQPQHF. The CDR3 DNA reads as TGCAGTGCTAGGCAGGCAATCTCCCAGCCCCAGCATTTT.

The chain has TRBV5-1 and TRBJ2-5; possible D gene TRBD2, 5 bases. The V gene lost 4 bases and the J gene lost 5 bases, with 18 bases spanning the gap. From germline, CDR1 is SGHRS and CDR2 YFSETQ. This CDR3 is built from 15 residues. This CDR3 is CASSPLPVGGETQYF. CDR3 nucleotide sequence: TGCGCCAGCAGCCCCCTCCCAGTCGGCGGGGAGACCCAGTACTTC.

This clonotype was found a few times. The chain links TRBV21-1 to TRBJ2-5; TRBD1 is the table's D call, not checked against the DNA. TRBV21-1 is a listed pseudogene. The CDR3 totals 13 residues. CDR3 nucleotides: TGTGCCAGCCTGGGCCTCGCCCTTGCTATCCAGTACTTC. Its translation: CASLGLALAIQYF.

This clonotype showed up many times. The rearrangement links TRBV6-5 to TRBJ1-3; D is undetermined. The CDR3 consists of 12 residues. Trimming left V 8 bases short and J 3 bases short, with 8 bases between. Germline CDR1 is MNHEY and CDR2 is SVGAGI. Here the CDR3 DNA reads TGTGCCAGCGCCGGCTTTGGAAACACCATATATTTT. Translated, it gives CASAGFGNTIYF.

This clonotype occurred many times. The chain employs TRBV28 and TRBJ2-3, with TRBD2 matching 15 bases. Looked up from germline, CDR1 is MDHEN and CDR2 is SYDVKM. The CDR3 is made up of 17 amino acids. V was pared by 4 bases and J by 6 bases, with 8 bases of the junction left unmatched. In DNA, the CDR3 is TGTGCCAGCAGTTCACCCGAGGGACTAGCGGGAGGTGATACGCAGTATTTT. It is translated as CASSSPEGLAGGDTQYF.